This T cell receptor (beta chain) was identified during a study of breast tumors, draining lymph nodes, adjacent tissues. The germline CDR1 and CDR2 sequences are SEHNR and FQNEAQ (reference sequence). The CDR3 loop spans 15 amino acids. V lost 5 bases to trimming and J lost 1 base; unmatched junction nucleotides: 4. This clonotype was seen many times. The antigen remains unidentified. Breast cancer patients provided tissue from their axillary draining lymph nodes. From the multiplex PCR reads, TCRdb called clonotypes with MiXCR, one entry per CDR3 protein. This table has 120,000 to 150,000 distinct CDR3 sequences, about 30% appearing once. General study findings and limits: Compared with basal-like, luminal-like tumors shared significantly more repertoire with nontumor tissue. Tumor T cell lymph node origin was a supported hypothesis, not proven.

This chain joins TRBV7-9 and TRBJ2-2; 7 bases align to TRBD1. The TCR originated in a female donor with breast cancer. Some clones in this sample may be carry-over from other donors' samples. The sample was axillary lymph node tissue. This chain's CDR3 is CASSNRQGNTGELFF. CDR3 DNA sequence: TGTGCCAGCAGCAACCGACAGGGGAACACCGGGGAGCTGTTTTTT.